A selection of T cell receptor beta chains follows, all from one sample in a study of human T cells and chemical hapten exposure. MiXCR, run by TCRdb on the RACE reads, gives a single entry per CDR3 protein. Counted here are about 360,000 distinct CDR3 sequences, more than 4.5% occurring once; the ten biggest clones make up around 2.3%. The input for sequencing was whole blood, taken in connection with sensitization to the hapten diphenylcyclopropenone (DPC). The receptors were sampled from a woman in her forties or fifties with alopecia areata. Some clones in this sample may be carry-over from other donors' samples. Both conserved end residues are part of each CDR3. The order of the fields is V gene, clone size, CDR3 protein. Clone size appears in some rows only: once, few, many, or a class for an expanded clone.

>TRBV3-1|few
CASSQGQGMVETQYF
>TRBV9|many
CASSAGDFAYEQYF
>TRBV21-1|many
CASSKVSYGYTF
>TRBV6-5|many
CASTQYGGAAETQYF
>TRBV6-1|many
CASRLGQESTDTQYF
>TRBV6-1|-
CASSLTLAEAFF
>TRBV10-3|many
CAISTASGDYNEQFF
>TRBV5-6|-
CANLGRDNSPLHF
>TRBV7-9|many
CASSSTHMSNQPQHF
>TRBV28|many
CASSFGQTEAFF
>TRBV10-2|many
CASSDGQGGTGELFF
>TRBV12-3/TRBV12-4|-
CASSPFQTLHEQFF
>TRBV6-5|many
CASYGEWDTEAFF
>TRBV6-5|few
CASSKPGRGETQYF
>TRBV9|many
CASSESPGDSPRISPLHF
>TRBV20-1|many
CSAIRDRLLYGYTF
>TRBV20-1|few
CSARGKRSGTYNEQFF
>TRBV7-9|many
CASSLAEKSEQFF
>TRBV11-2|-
CASSTAPGNYEQYF
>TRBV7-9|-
CASSLGREIFYGYTF
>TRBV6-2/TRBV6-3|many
CASRPGLRTDTQYF
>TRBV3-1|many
CASSAGTVSTDTQYF
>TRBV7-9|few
CASSPHPGQGYEQYF
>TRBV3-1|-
CASSQEGRGITYEQYF
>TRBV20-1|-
CSARWPSGGYEQYF
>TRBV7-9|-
CASSVPGFQETQYF
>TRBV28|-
CASSTRILSGNTIYF
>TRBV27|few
CASSSPVRGGRADTQYF
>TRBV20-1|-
CSARSGTSPYNEQFF
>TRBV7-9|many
CASSLAHLTGGTEAFF
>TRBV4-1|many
CASSQYGIGSNQPQHF
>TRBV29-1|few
CSAGPFEAYEQYF
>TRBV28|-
CASSLFRRGGSGANVLTF
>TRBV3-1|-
CASSQADGADTQYF
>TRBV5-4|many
CASSLAGALRGEQYF
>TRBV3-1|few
CASSPTGGAGNQPQHF
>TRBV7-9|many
CASSASLRGNQPQHF
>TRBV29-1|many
CSVEEGVREQSGANVLTF
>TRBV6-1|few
CASARDSTDTQYF
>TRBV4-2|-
CASKPGLASNEQFF
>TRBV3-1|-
CASSLGQFSYEQYF
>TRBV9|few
CASSVGEDEQYF
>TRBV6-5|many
CASSSAVLGNTIYF
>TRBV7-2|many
CASSSLREGAPYNEQFF
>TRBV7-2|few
CASSFGQGSGYEQFF
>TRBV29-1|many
CSVESAELNTGELFF
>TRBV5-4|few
CASSPSMTSARTDTQYF
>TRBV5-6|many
CASSLQLGVHQPQHF
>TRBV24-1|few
CATSDPGRSYNEQFF
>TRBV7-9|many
CASSLWTDSGANVLTF
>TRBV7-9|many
CAASSDSGNTIYF
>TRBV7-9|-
CASSPRAAGGLYGYTF
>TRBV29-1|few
CSVVGSAGEQFF